The T cell receptor beta chain described here comes from a study of OX40 agonist ivuxolimab in advanced cancers. Study outcomes and limitations: What antigens the expanded peripheral T cells recognized was never established. Low clonal expansion, among the lowest seen, marked partial responders at 0.1-3.0 mg/kg.

Produced via immunoSEQ multiplex PCR; TCRdb's table is partial and in-frame only. The table lists 80,000 to 95,000 clones, roughly 85% of them singletons. With regard to this clone: Its target is not known.

Excluded were patients having autoimmune disease history or systemic immunosuppression. Germline CDR1 is MNHNS and CDR2 is SASEGT. The V segment lost 5 bases and the J segment 5 bases; nucleotides outside the gene matches: 12. The CDR3 spans 15 residues. The gene calls are TRBV6-1 and TRBJ2-7; the match to TRBD2 covers 7 bases. The source material was CD4+ or CD8+ T cells sorted from blood, sampled in a trial of the OX40 agonist ivuxolimab. The TCR sequence derives from an adult with an advanced solid tumor such as melanoma, head and neck, liver or kidney cancer. This CDR3 is CASSSPAGLNHEQYF. The CDR3 DNA sequence: TGTGCCAGCAGTTCCCCAGCGGGGCTAAACCACGAGCAGTACTTC.